This entry lists 25 T cell receptor beta chains sequenced from one sample in a study of CD8+CD57+ T cells in acquired aplastic anemia. Both TCR beta VDJ combination and CDR3 sequence profiling were carried out. Genomic DNA was the template for this profiling. Each CDR3 protein is one row after TCRdb ran MiXCR on the reads. Of approximately 250,000 distinct CDR3 sequences in the sample, approximately 86% were seen once. Only patients with CD8+CD57+ cell expansion on flow cytometry were chosen for sequencing. The sample was sorted CD4+, CD8+, or CD8+CD57+ T cells (not recorded which) from PBMCs. These receptors were collected from a human donor with aplastic anemia.

This clonotype was found once. The chain is built from TRBV7-3 and TRBJ2-1, with 9 bases aligning to TRBD1. The CDR3 is 17 residues long. Germline CDR1 SGHTA, CDR2 FQGTGA. V dropped 4 bases and J dropped 2; count of bases not matched to a gene: 9. CDR3 protein: CASSSRTGEIAYNEQFF. CDR3 DNA sequence: TGTGCCAGCAGCTCCCGGACAGGGGAAATCGCCTACAATGAGCAGTTCTTC.

In its sample, this clonotype was seen once. V gene TRBV9 combines with J gene TRBJ1-1; D perhaps matches TRBD1 (5 bases). The V gene's germline CDR1 is SGDLS and CDR2 YYNGEE. The CDR3 contains 15 residues. The V end lost 2 bases, the J end lost 11 bases, and 22 bases lay between the germline ends. DNA of the CDR3: TGTGCCAGCAGCGTGACTGGGGGAGGAGGGGCCACTGCTTTCTTT. Translating gives CASSVTGGGGATAFF.

The chain couples TRBV2 to TRBJ2-5; perhaps TRBD2 as D (6 bases). CDR3 length equals 13 residues. Trimming removed 8 bases at V and 5 bases at J, with 15 bases between. Germline CDR1 reads SNHLY; CDR2 reads FYNNEI. The CDR3 is CASGDSGPETQYF. As DNA, the CDR3 is TGTGCCAGCGGGGACTCGGGGCCGGAGACCCAGTACTTC.

The chain employs TRBV12-3 or TRBV12-4 and TRBJ1-6, with 7 bases fitting TRBD1. Trimming removed 6 bases from V and 10 bases from J; junction bases left unmatched: 6. The CDR3 has 13 residues. CDR3 DNA: TGTGCCAGCAGCCGGGACAGTGAATCACCCCTCCACTTT. This encodes CASSRDSESPLHF.

The chain has TRBV9 and TRBJ2-7; D is possibly TRBD1 (6 bases). Trimming pared 3 bases from V and 1 base from J, leaving 23 bases between. The V gene's germline CDR1 is SGDLS and CDR2 YYNGEE. This CDR3 is 18 amino acids long. CDR3 residues: CASSGDGGGGYTSYEQYV. The CDR3 DNA reads as TGTGCCAGCAGCGGGGATGGGGGCGGTGGATACACTTCCTACGAGCAGTACGTC.

The rearrangement links TRBV9 to TRBJ1-1; D gene ambiguous. This CDR3 spans 16 amino acids. Germline lookup yields CDR1 SGDLS and CDR2 YYNGEE. V lost 4 bases and J 9 bases, leaving 25 bases between the germline ends. DNA of the CDR3: TGTGCCAGCAGCCTAAAGACCGAACTTTATCAATCTCAAGCTTTCTTT. Translation gives CASSLKTELYQSQAFF.

With regard to this clonotype: The germline gene is not matched at one end of the junction; a read error may be the cause. The chain uses TRBV7-3 and TRBJ2-4, with a weak D call TRBD1 (6 bases). This CDR3 has 12 residues. Germline V CDR1 and CDR2: SGHTA, FQGTGA. In DNA, the CDR3 is TGTGCCAGCGGCGGAGCTGGGGACATTCAGTCCTTC. Protein sequence: CASGGAGDIQSF.

The genes are TRBV9 and TRBJ2-6, with D tentatively TRBD1 (6 bases). Trimming shortened V by 2 bases and J by 12 bases, and 21 bases separated the two germline ends. CDR1 and CDR2 (germline): SGDLS, YYNGEE. This CDR3 has 16 amino acids. In DNA, the CDR3 is TGTGCCAGCAGCGTGGATGGGGGCTGCGGCTACACCGTCCTGACTTTC. This sequence encodes CASSVDGGCGYTVLTF.

This clonotype appeared many times. The V and J genes are TRBV7-9 and TRBJ2-3; 8 nucleotides agree with TRBD2. Germline V gene lookup returns CDR1 SEHNR and CDR2 FQNEAQ (reference sequence). J lost 8 bases, V lost 3 bases, and 7 bases had no gene match. CDR3 length: 14 residues. The CDR3 loop reads CASSFAGGPGTQYF. DNA of the CDR3: TGTGCCAGCAGCTTTGCGGGAGGTCCGGGTACGCAGTATTTT. Full variable domain (rest looked up from reference TRBV7-9 and TRBJ2-3): DTGVSQNPRHKITKRGQNVTFRCDPISEHNRLYWYRQTLGQGPEFLTYFQNEAQLEKSRLLSDRFSAERPKGSFSTLEIQRTEQGDSAMYLCASSFAGGPGTQYFGPGTRLTVL.

The chain couples TRBV25-1 to TRBJ2-3; D possibly corresponds to TRBD1 (6 bases). V lost 4 bases and J lost 4, with 24 bases in between. There are 18 residues in the CDR3. Germline lookup yields CDR1 MGHDK and CDR2 SYGVNS. The CDR3 bases are TGTGCCAGCAGTGGCCCGGACAGCCGCAGGACCTTTGCAGATACGCAGTATTTT. This encodes CASSGPDSRRTFADTQYF.

The table lists this clonotype with many counts. The rearrangement joins TRBV9 to TRBJ2-1; no reliable D call. The V gene's germline CDR1 is SGDLS and CDR2 YYNGEE. V dropped 1 base and J dropped 8 bases, with 4 bases sitting between them. The CDR3 sequence is 11 residues long. CDR3 amino acids: CASSVNDEQFF. CDR3 coding DNA: TGTGCCAGCAGCGTAAACGATGAGCAGTTCTTC.

The J gene is TRBJ2-3, the V gene TRBV24-1; D not resolved. The CDR3 length is 13 residues. The germline V gene has CDR1 KGHDR and CDR2 SFDVKD. V was shortened by 5 bases and J by 2 bases, with 7 bases between the two germline ends. As DNA, the CDR3 is TGTGCCACCAGTGTGGGGTACACAGATACGCAGTATTTT. Encoded protein: CATSVGYTDTQYF.

This chain uses TRBV9 with TRBJ2-3; tentative D call: TRBD2 (6 bases). The length of the CDR3 is 14 residues. Trimming removed 4 bases from V and 15 bases from J, with 24 bases in between. Germline V lookup: CDR1 SGDLS, CDR2 YYNGEE. CDR3: CASSLAAGTDTLYF. In DNA, the CDR3 is TGTGCCAGCAGCTTAGCGGCAGGTACCGATACGCTTTATTTT. The full variable domain, with the rest looked up from reference TRBV9 and TRBJ2-3, is DSGVTQTPKHLITATGQRVTLRCSPRSGDLSVYWYQQSLDQGLQFLIQYYNGEERAKGNILERFSAQQFPDLHSELNLSSLELGDSALYFCASSLAAGTDTLYFGPGTRLTVL.

J is TRBJ1-2 and V is TRBV7-2; D unclear. Germline lookup yields CDR1 SGHTA and CDR2 FQGNSA. The CDR3 length is 13 residues. V was shortened by 6 bases and J by 4 bases, with 12 bases between the two germline ends. DNA of the CDR3: TGTGCCAGCAGTGAGGGCACCCCCTATGGCTACACCTTC. Its protein product is CASSEGTPYGYTF.

This chain connects TRBV7-2 to TRBJ2-5, with TRBD1 identical over 9 bases. Germline V gives CDR1 SGHTA, CDR2 FQGNSA. This CDR3 is built from 14 residues. Losses at the gene ends were 5 bases for V and 5 bases for J; bases not matched to a gene: 6. The CDR3 loop reads CASSQGQGKETQYF. CDR3 in DNA: TGTGCCAGCAGCCAAGGACAGGGGAAGGAGACCCAGTACTTC.

The V gene is TRBV9, the J gene TRBJ2-7; D gene uncertain. Trimming took off 2 bases at V and 10 bases at J, with 22 bases between the two ends. Per germline, CDR1 SGDLS and CDR2 YYNGEE. The CDR3 is 15 residues long. DNA for the CDR3: TGTGCCAGCAGCGTCCGGGCCGCACCAAATCAGCCCCAGTACGTC. Residues: CASSVRAAPNQPQYV.

This clonotype was seen once. Likely a read error: the CDR3 ends without its conserved phenylalanine or tryptophan. No DNA is shown, since the ends of the CDR3 on it are uncertain; the CDR3 is the one TCRdb lists. The chain employs TRBV2 and TRBJ1-5; TRBD1 is the table's D call and was not checked against the DNA. Germline CDR1 is SNHLY and CDR2 is FYNNEI. The CDR3 spans 16 amino acids, including both terminal residues. The CDR3 reads CASSDGGINEQLFGPG.

The chain combines TRBV15 with TRBJ2-1; unclear D gene. The germline V and J ends were trimmed by 5 bases and 10 bases, with 24 bases remaining between them. The CDR3 runs to 16 residues. Germline V CDR1 and CDR2: LNHNV, YYDKDF (reference sequence). CDR3 sequence reads: CATSLERKQETQEQFF. The CDR3 nucleotides are TGTGCCACCAGCTTAGAAAGAAAGCAAGAGACCCAGGAGCAGTTCTTC.

About this clonotype: Without the conserved terminal phenylalanine or tryptophan, this CDR3 likely stems from a read error. It is unclear where the CDR3 begins or ends on the DNA, so no DNA is shown, and the CDR3 is as TCRdb lists it. The chain is built from TRBV2 and TRBJ1-1. Both ends counted, the CDR3 spans 15 residues. Germline V gene lookup returns CDR1 SNHLY and CDR2 FYNNEI. This chain's CDR3 is CASSDELTDTQYFGL.

The J gene is TRBJ1-2, the V gene TRBV14, with 7 bases matching TRBD1. The V gene's germline CDR1 is SGHDN and CDR2 FVKESK. CDR3 length: 14 amino acids. V shed 5 bases, J shed 4 bases, and the junction held 7 bases outside the gene matches. The CDR3 is CASSVEYRGYGYTF. CDR3 sequence (DNA): TGTGCCAGCAGCGTAGAATACAGGGGCTATGGCTACACCTTC.

This clonotype was counted once. The V and J genes are TRBV9 and TRBJ2-1; unclear D gene. Germline CDR1 and CDR2: SGDLS and YYNGEE. Trimming shortened V by 7 bases and J by 8 bases, and 19 bases separated the two germline ends. CDR3 length: 14 residues. CDR3 bases: TGTGCCAGCGGAGTAGCTGGGAACATTCATGAGCAGTTCTTC. Translating it yields CASGVAGNIHEQFF.

The V call is TRBV2, the J call TRBJ2-7, with TRBD2 as a possible D gene (5 bases). V was shortened by 3 bases and J by 6 bases, with 18 bases between the two germline ends. The germline CDR1 and CDR2 sequences are SNHLY and FYNNEI. The CDR3 spans 15 residues. In DNA, the CDR3 is TGTGCCAGCAGTGACCCTTTCCAGCTTGGAGGCGAGCAGTACTTC. Its protein is CASSDPFQLGGEQYF.

As to this clonotype: A read error may produce the germline difference seen at one junction end. V and J are TRBV24-1 and TRBJ1-5, with unresolved D. The V gene's germline CDR1 is KGHDR and CDR2 SFDVKD. The CDR3 covers 15 residues. The CDR3 DNA is TGTGCCAGCAGTGAATCCGGCGGATTATATCAGCCCCAGCATTTT. Translation: CASSESGGLYQPQHF.

This clonotype was seen a few times. This chain uses TRBV2 with TRBJ1-6, with D possibly matching TRBD1 (6 bases). V lost 7 bases, J lost 3 bases, and 13 bases lay in between. The germline V gene has CDR1 SNHLY and CDR2 FYNNEI. The CDR3 runs 15 residues. CDR3 protein: CASIGGGHYNSPLHF. As DNA, the CDR3 is TGTGCCAGCATTGGAGGGGGGCACTATAATTCACCCCTCCACTTT.

Of note for this clonotype: One base away lies a much larger clone, so this may be a sequencing read error. J is TRBJ1-6 and V is TRBV7-6; D is possibly TRBD1 (6 bases). This CDR3 region has 14 residues. Germline lookup yields CDR1 SGHVS and CDR2 FNYEAQ. The CDR3 loop reads CASSLGSGAGQQYF. Written as DNA, the CDR3 is TGTGCCAGCAGCTTAGGATCGGGGGCCGGGCAGCAGTACTTT. Filled out from reference TRBV7-6 and TRBJ1-6, the complete variable domain reads GAGVSQSPRYKVTKRGQDVALRCDPISGHVSLYWYRQALGQGPEFLTYFNYEAQQDKSGLPNDRFSAERPEGSISTLTIQRTEQRDSAMYRCASSLGSGAGQQYFGNGTRLTVT.